This T cell receptor beta chain appears in the sequencing data of a study of radiation and T cells in renal cell carcinoma. This CDR3 region has 13 residues. CDR1 and CDR2 from the germline V gene are MNHNS and SASEGT. Trimming took 7 bases from V and 2 from J, leaving 11 bases between them. Concerning this clone itself: Its specificity is unknown.

The treatment is: treatment-naive control, cytoreductive nephrectomy. This renal cell carcinoma was of the clear cell type. Control tumors came from 4 females and 11 to 12 males, aged about 35 to 82. Assay used: immunoSEQ multiplex PCR; TCRdb lists only in-frame clones, some missing. The repertoire holds about 10,000 clones, with around 60% as singletons. Study-level results: Dominant CDR3 motifs occupied more repertoire in irradiated than control tumors.

Sequenced here: tumor tissue, sampled from a patient whose treatment was nephrectomy without radiotherapy. This clonotype originated in a man aged 35-49 years with renal cell carcinoma. The chain couples TRBV6-1 to TRBJ1-1; D possibly corresponds to TRBD1 (6 bases). DNA of the CDR3: TGTGCCAGCACTCTGACAGGAAACACTGAAGCTTTCTTT. Protein: CASTLTGNTEAFF.